This T cell receptor (beta chain) is from a study of identical twins. Per germline, CDR1 KGHDR and CDR2 SFDVKD. V was shortened by 2 bases and J by 4 bases, with 2 bases between the two germline ends. This CDR3 region has 13 residues. TCRdb re-called the 5' RACE reads with MiXCR, one entry per CDR3 protein. The data hold some 630,000 distinct CDR3 sequences, with about 7% observed a single time. In this sample, this clonotype turned up a few times. This same sample was also part of a study on yellow fever vaccine responses in identical twins.

The sequencing input was PBMCs. This clonotype was sampled from a young woman in good health. The chain links TRBV24-1 to TRBJ1-6; D unresolved. The CDR3 DNA sequence: TGTGCCACCAGTGATTCTTATAATTCACCCCTCCACTTT. It is translated as CATSDSYNSPLHF.